This T cell receptor (beta chain) was sequenced in a study of vaccination and CD4 T cells after COVID-19. Study-level information: Taking of post-vaccine samples occurred a median approximately 72 days after dose two (range 14 to 241). Cultures designated as controls were supplied with a CEFX pool, an HIV-1 Nef pool, or no peptide.

With the Oncomine TCR Beta short-read assay, DNA from cultured CD4+ T cells was sequenced. TCRdb passed the PCR reads through MiXCR, listing each CDR3 protein once. The sample has under 4,500 distinct CDR3 sequences, around 40% seen once. For this clonotype: Its cognate antigen is unknown.

V dropped 1 base and J dropped 8; count of bases not matched to a gene: 9. The CDR3 sequence is 15 residues long. The V gene's germline CDR1 is SGHTA and CDR2 FQGNSA. Sample treatment: roughly nine-day PBMC culture with coronavirus spike peptide pools or control peptides (ViraFEST assay). With peptide pools, ViraFEST first expanded antigen-specific T cells and afterwards sequenced their TCRs. This rearrangement joins TRBV7-2 to TRBJ2-3; TRBD1 agrees at 7 bases. The source of this sequence is a human donor who had recovered from COVID-19. Sequencing used CD4+ T cells from blood, cultured in vitro. The chain's CDR3 is CASSLESTGLVTQYF. CDR3 DNA sequence: TGTGCCAGCAGCTTAGAATCGACAGGGTTGGTTACGCAGTATTTT. The full variable domain, its missing parts supplied by reference TRBV7-2 and TRBJ2-3, is GAGVSQSPSNKVTEKGKDVELRCDPISGHTALYWYRQSLGQGLEFLIYFQGNSAPDKSGLPSDRFSAERTGGSVSTLTIQRTQQEDSAVYLCASSLESTGLVTQYFGPGTRLTVL.